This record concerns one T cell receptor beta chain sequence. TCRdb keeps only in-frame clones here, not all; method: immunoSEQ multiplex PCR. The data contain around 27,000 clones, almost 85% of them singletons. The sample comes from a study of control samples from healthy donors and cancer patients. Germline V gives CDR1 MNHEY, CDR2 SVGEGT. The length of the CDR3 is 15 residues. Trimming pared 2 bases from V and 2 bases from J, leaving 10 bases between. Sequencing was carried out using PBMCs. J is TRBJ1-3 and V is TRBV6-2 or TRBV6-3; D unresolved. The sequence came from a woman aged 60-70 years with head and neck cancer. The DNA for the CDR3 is TGTGCCAGCAGTTACGGCGGTTCCCCTGGAAACACCATATATTTT. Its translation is CASSYGGSPGNTIYF.